A single T cell receptor beta chain is shown here with its context. Measured with immunoSEQ multiplex PCR; TCRdb has only the in-frame clones, and not every one. The sample records 150,000 to 250,000 clones, roughly 81% being singletons. The entry originates in a study of cytomegalovirus exposure and HLA in healthy donors. Whole-study context: The 120 validation repertoires matched the 600 to 700 first-cohort repertoires in platform, a later analysis reported.

The CDR3 consists of 13 residues. J was trimmed by 4 bases and V by 1 base; bases with no gene match: 0. Per germline, CDR1 SGHRS and CDR2 YFSETQ. The chain links TRBV5-1 to TRBJ1-1; 8 bases are shared with TRBD1. The material sequenced was PBMCs. The TCR was taken from a woman in her 30s in good health and CMV-seronegative. CDR3 coding DNA: TGCGCCAGCAGCTTGACAGGGGGCACTGAAGCTTTCTTT. It is translated as CASSLTGGTEAFF.